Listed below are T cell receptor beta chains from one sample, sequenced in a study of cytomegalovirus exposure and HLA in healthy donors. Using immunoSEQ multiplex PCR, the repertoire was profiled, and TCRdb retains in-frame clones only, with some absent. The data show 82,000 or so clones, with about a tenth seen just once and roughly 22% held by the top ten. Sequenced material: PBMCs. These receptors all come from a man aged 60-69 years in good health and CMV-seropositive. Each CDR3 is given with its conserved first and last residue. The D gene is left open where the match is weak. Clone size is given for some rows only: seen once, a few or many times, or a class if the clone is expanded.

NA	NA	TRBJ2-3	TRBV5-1	TGCGCCAGCAGCTTCGGAGACTTGGACACAGATACGCAGTATTTT	CASSFGDLDTDTQYF
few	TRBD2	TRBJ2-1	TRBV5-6	TGTGCCAGCAGCCCGGGGGGGGGTTCCCACTACAATGAGCAGTTCTTC	CASSPGGGSHYNEQFF
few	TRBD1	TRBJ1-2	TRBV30	TGTGCCTGGAGTACGACAGGGGGGGCTGGCTACACCTTC	CAWSTTGGAGYTF
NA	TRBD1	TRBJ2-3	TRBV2	TGTGCCAGCACCGGGACAGGGGTAACAGATACGCAGTATTTT	CASTGTGVTDTQYF
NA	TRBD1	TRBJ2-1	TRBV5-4	TGTGCCAGCAGCTTGCCCGGACAGGGCGCCTACAATGAGCAGTTCTTC	CASSLPGQGAYNEQFF
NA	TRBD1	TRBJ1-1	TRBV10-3	TGTGCCATCCGGGAAACAGGGGGGGATACTGAAGCTTTCTTT	CAIRETGGDTEAFF
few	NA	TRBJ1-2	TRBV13	TGTGCCAGCAGCTTAGGATCGAGGGCAGACTATGGCTACACCTTC	CASSLGSRADYGYTF
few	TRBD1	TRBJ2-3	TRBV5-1	TGCGCCAGCAGCATGGGACAGGTTTTGAGGGATACGCAGTATTTT	CASSMGQVLRDTQYF
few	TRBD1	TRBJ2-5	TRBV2	TGTGCCAGCAGTACCAATTTGGGACAGAGGGGGGAGACCCAGTACTTC	CASSTNLGQRGETQYF
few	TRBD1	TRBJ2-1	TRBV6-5	TGTGCCAGCACCCCGCAGGGGGCGTACAATGAGCAGTTCTTC	CASTPQGAYNEQFF
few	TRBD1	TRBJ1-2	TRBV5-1	TGCGCCAGCAGCTTGGGACAGGGGGCGGACTATGGCTACACCTTC	CASSLGQGADYGYTF
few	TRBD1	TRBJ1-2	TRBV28	TGTGCCAGCAGTCCTTGGGGGGGGACAGGGAACAGTTATGGCTACACCTTC	CASSPWGGTGNSYGYTF
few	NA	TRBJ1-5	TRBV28	TGTGCCAGCAGCTTGGACAGAGCCACCCCCCAGCATTTT	CASSLDRATPQHF
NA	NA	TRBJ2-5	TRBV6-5	TGTGCCAGCAGTTACTCCGCAGGGGTGAGGGAGACCCAGTACTTC	CASSYSAGVRETQYF
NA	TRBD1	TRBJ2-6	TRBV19	TGTGCCAGTAGGATGGACAGGTTTGGGGCCAACGTCCTGACTTTC	CASRMDRFGANVLTF
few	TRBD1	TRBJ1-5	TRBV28	TGTGCCAGCAGTTTATTTAAGGGACAGGGGTCATATCAGCCCCAGCATTTT	CASSLFKGQGSYQPQHF
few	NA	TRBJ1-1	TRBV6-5	TGTGCCAGCAGTTACCAGGAGGAGACTGAAGCTTTCTTT	CASSYQEETEAFF
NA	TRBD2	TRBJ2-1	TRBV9	TGTGCCAGCAGCGGACGACTAGCGGGGAACAATGAGCAGTTCTTC	CASSGRLAGNNEQFF
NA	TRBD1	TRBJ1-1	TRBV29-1	TGCAGCGTTGATGTGACAGGGACTAGGAACACTGAAGCTTTCTTT	CSVDVTGTRNTEAFF
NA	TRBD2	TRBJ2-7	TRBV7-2	TGTGCCAGCAGCATCTCTAGCGGAAACTCCTACGAGCAGTACTTC	CASSISSGNSYEQYF
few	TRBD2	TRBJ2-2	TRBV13	TGTGCCAGCAGCACCTTGAGGGCGGGAGGCCCAAGCACCGGGGAGCTGTTTTTT	CASSTLRAGGPSTGELFF
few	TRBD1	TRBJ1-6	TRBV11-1	TGTGCCAGCAGCTACAGGGGGAATAATTCACCCCTCCACTTT	CASSYRGNNSPLHF
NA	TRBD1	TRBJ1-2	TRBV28	TGTGCCAGCCTGGTCCGGGACAGGCGGGATGGCTACACCTTC	CASLVRDRRDGYTF
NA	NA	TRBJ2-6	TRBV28	TGTGCCAGCAGCCGGTCCGGGGCCAACGTCCTGACTTTC	CASSRSGANVLTF
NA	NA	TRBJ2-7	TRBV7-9	TGTGCCAGCAGCCCGCCAACAGGGATCCACGAGCAGTACTTC	CASSPPTGIHEQYF
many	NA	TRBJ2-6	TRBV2	TGTGCCAGCACTATTGACCCAGGTCTCTCTGGGGCCAACGTCCTGACTTTC	CASTIDPGLSGANVLTF
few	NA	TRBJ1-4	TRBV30	TGTGCCTGGAGGAGCAGGGGTGGTGAAAAACTGTTTTTT	CAWRSRGGEKLFF
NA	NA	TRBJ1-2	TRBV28	TGTGCCAGCAGTCCTGAGCCTGTGTATTTCGGCTACACCTTC	CASSPEPVYFGYTF
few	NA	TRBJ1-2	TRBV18	TGTGCCAGCTCCGCAGGCCACAAAAACTATGGCTACACCTTC	CASSAGHKNYGYTF
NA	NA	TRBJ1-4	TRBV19	TGTGCCAGTAGTTTACCCGGCGGGGCAACTAATGAAAAACTGTTTTTT	CASSLPGGATNEKLFF
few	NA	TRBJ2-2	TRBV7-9	TGTGCCAGCAGCTTATCAGACGGGGAGCTGTTTTTT	CASSLSDGELFF
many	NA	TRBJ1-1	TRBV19	TGTGCCAGTAGTATCGGCGGGAGCAGGGCTTTCTTT	CASSIGGSRAFF
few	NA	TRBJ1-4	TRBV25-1	TGTGCCAGCAGAGGGGGGGTGGGAAATGAAAAACTGTTTTTT	CASRGGVGNEKLFF
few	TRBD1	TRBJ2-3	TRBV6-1	TGTGCCTCTAGAGGGACAGGATCTTTGGATACGCAGTATTTT	CASRGTGSLDTQYF
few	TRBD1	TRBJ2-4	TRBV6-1	TGTGCCAGCAGCCTCACCACAGGGGCGGCAAACATTCAGTACTTC	CASSLTTGAANIQYF
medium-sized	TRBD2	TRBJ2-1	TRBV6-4	TGTGCCAGCAGTGACGCCGGGGCGGGGGATGAGCAGTTCTTC	CASSDAGAGDEQFF
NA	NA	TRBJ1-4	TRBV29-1	TGCAGCGTCCAGGGGCCTCTGGGGGAAAAACTGTTTTTT	CSVQGPLGEKLFF
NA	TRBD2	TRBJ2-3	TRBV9	TGTGCCAGCAGCGCCGCGGGGCGGGGGGGCCCAGATACGCAGTATTTT	CASSAAGRGGPDTQYF
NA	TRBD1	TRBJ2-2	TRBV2	TGTGCCAGCAGCGGACAGGGGGCGGCCGGGGAGCTGTTTTTT	CASSGQGAAGELFF
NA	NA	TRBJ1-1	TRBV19	TGTGCCAGTAGTAACCAGGGTGGGCATGAAGCTTTCTTT	CASSNQGGHEAFF
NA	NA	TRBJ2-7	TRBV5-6	TGTGCCAGCAGCTCTCTCCTAGAGTACGAGCAGTACTTC	CASSSLLEYEQYF
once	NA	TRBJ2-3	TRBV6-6	TGTGCCAGCGCGGGGACCCCCACAGATACGCAGTATTTT	CASAGTPTDTQYF
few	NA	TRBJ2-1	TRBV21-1	TGTGCCAGCAGCAATTATCGCGTCTTC	CASSNYRVF
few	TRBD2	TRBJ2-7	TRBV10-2	TGCGCCAGCTCGAGCGGGGCCTACGAGCAGTACTTC	CASSSGAYEQYF
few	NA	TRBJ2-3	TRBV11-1	TGTGCCAGCAGCTTAGACCAGGGGAGCCCAGATACGCAGTATTTT	CASSLDQGSPDTQYF
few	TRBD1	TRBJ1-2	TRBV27	TGTGCCAGCAGTTCCTCCCACTCCCCGGGACAGGGGAACTATGGCTACACCTTC	CASSSSHSPGQGNYGYTF
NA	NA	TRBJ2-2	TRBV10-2	TGCGCCAGCAGTGGACAGGCTCAGGTGAACACCGGGGAGCTGTTTTTT	CASSGQAQVNTGELFF
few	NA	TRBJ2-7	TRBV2	TGTGCCAGCAGTGAAAGGACGGGAGCTGGGGAGCAGTACTTC	CASSERTGAGEQYF
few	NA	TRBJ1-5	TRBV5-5	TGTGCCAGCAGCAGTGAACAGGGTAGTGGCAATCAGCCCCAGCATTTT	CASSSEQGSGNQPQHF
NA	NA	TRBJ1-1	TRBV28	TGTGCCAGCAGTCCTCCGGGTGTGACTTTGGCTTTCTTT	CASSPPGVTLAFF
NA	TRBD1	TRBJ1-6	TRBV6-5	TGTGCCAGTTACAGGGGCCAGAATTCACCCCTCCACTTT	CASYRGQNSPLHF